Following are 29 T cell receptor beta chains from one sample sequenced in a study of regulatory T cells in long-lasting Graves disease. The time point denotes: newly diagnosed GD, antithyroid drugs for less than 3 months. The TCR library was made from RNA extracted from PBMCs. Assembly of TCR beta libraries relied on iRepertoire HTBI primers together with Arm-PCR of CDR3 regions. TCRdb redid the calling of the multiplex PCR reads with MiXCR, one entry per CDR3 protein. The table includes 450,000 to 600,000 distinct CDR3 sequences, about 14% detected once. A further study also used this sample, focusing on T cells in Graves' hyperthyroidism and ophthalmopathy.

Sequencing was performed on peripheral blood mononuclear cells (PBMCs), taken at new diagnosis, from a patient treated with antithyroid drugs. The receptors were gathered from a man aged 30 to 39 with Graves disease.

In this sample, this clonotype turned up a few times. This chain links TRBV6-4 with TRBJ2-1; D gene uncertain. Germline V gives CDR1 MRHNA, CDR2 SNTAGT. Trimming removed 0 bases at V and 8 bases at J, with 11 bases between. The CDR3 is made up of 14 amino acids. Written as DNA, the CDR3 is TGTGCCAGCAGTGACTCGCTCTGGAGCGATGAGCAGTTCTTC. It encodes CASSDSLWSDEQFF.

V is TRBV6-1 and J is TRBJ1-1; D not certain. Germline CDR1 MNHNS, CDR2 SASEGT. The CDR3 contains 15 residues. V was shortened by 1 base and J by 1 base, with 10 bases between the two germline ends. CDR3 amino acids: CASSEVAGSNTEAFF. In nucleotides, the CDR3 is TGTGCCAGCAGTGAAGTTGCAGGTTCGAACACTGAAGCTTTCTTT.

The table lists this clonotype with many counts. The DNA for the CDR3 is TGTGCCAGCAGCCCTATAGGAGGGCCCAGTACGCAGTATTTT. Encoded protein: CASSPIGGPSTQYF. The gene calls are TRBV3-1 and TRBJ2-3; D perhaps matches TRBD2 (6 bases). Germline CDR1 is LGHDT and CDR2 is YNNKEL (reference sequence). Trimming removed 4 bases at V and 8 bases at J, with 16 bases between. This CDR3 is 14 amino acids long.

Ten or more counts support this clonotype. The genes are TRBV29-1 and TRBJ1-1; 8 bases fit TRBD1. V lost 4 bases to trimming and J lost 1 base; unmatched junction nucleotides: 8. This CDR3 has 15 residues. The germline V gene has CDR1 SQVTM and CDR2 ANQGSEA. CDR3 in DNA: TGCAGCGTTGTGCGGACAGGGATGGGGAACACTGAAGCTTTCTTT. Encoded protein: CSVVRTGMGNTEAFF.

This clonotype was detected ten times or more. The junction does not match germline at one end; this may be a read error. This chain's CDR3 is CSSSFSSTDTQYF. CDR3 sequence (DNA): TGCAGTTCTAGCTTTTCTAGCACAGATACGCAGTATTTT. J is TRBJ2-3 and V is TRBV20-1; TRBD2 is a possible D gene (5 bases). This CDR3 comprises 13 residues. Germline V lookup: CDR1 DFQATT, CDR2 SNEGSKA (reference sequence).

In this sample, this clonotype turned up many times. V gene TRBV13 combines with J gene TRBJ1-2, with D hard to call. The CDR3 has 11 amino acids. Germline-derived CDR1 and CDR2 are PRHDT and FYEKMQ (reference sequence). In DNA form, the CDR3 reads TGTGCTTCGGCCGATCACTATGGCTACACCTTC. It translates to CASADHYGYTF. Full variable domain (missing parts from reference TRBV13 and TRBJ1-2): AAGVIQSPRHLIKEKRETATLKCYPIPRHDTVYWYQQGPGQDPQFLISFYEKMQSDKGSIPDRFSAQQFSDYHSELNMSSLELGDSALYFCASADHYGYTFGSGTRLTVV.

This clonotype was counted many times. The V call is TRBV11-1, the J call TRBJ2-1, with 9 nucleotides matching TRBD2. The CDR3 has 16 residues. Germline CDR1 SGHAT, CDR2 FQDESV (reference sequence). With 1 base clipped from V and 5 bases from J, the junction kept 6 bases outside the gene matches. CDR3 sequence: CASSLGFLAGNNEQFF. The CDR3 nucleotides read TGTGCCAGCAGCTTAGGTTTCCTAGCGGGAAACAATGAGCAGTTCTTC.

This clonotype was counted at least ten times. The chain combines TRBV29-1 with TRBJ2-3, with a weak D call TRBD1 (5 bases). The CDR3 is 14 amino acids. V lost 7 bases, J lost 2 bases, and 16 bases lay in between. Germline loops: CDR1 SQVTM, CDR2 ANQGSEA. CDR3 bases: TGCAGCGCCTCAGGGTTACTTGACACAGATACGCAGTATTTT. It encodes CSASGLLDTDTQYF.

This clonotype showed up just a few times. The genes are TRBV7-9 and TRBJ1-2; D is perhaps TRBD1 (6 bases). Trimming took off 5 bases at V and 5 bases at J, with 15 bases between the two ends. CDR1 SEHNR and CDR2 FQNEAQ come from the germline V gene (reference sequence). The length of the CDR3 is 14 residues. The CDR3 here is CASSVLGGIYGYTF. The CDR3 DNA sequence: TGTGCCAGCAGCGTCCTAGGGGGGATTTATGGCTACACCTTC.

This clonotype was recorded at least ten times. This chain links TRBV20-1 with TRBJ1-1, with 9 bases aligning to TRBD1. CDR1 DFQATT and CDR2 SNEGSKA come from the germline V gene (reference sequence). The CDR3 has 14 residues. V was pared by 4 bases and J by 1 base, with 4 bases of the junction left unmatched. CDR3 in DNA: TGCAGTGCTACTTCGGACAGGGGGAACACTGAAGCTTTCTTT. This sequence encodes CSATSDRGNTEAFF.

This clonotype has ten or more counts. The chain links TRBV28 to TRBJ1-1; D is uncertain. Trimming took 5 bases from V and 1 from J, leaving 8 bases between them. Germline values: CDR1 MDHEN, CDR2 SYDVKM. This CDR3 is built from 13 residues. The CDR3 protein is CASSPPRNTEAFF. Here the CDR3 DNA reads TGTGCCAGCAGTCCGCCAAGGAACACTGAAGCTTTCTTT.

This clonotype has ten or more counts. This chain links TRBV10-3 with TRBJ2-7; TRBD1 might be the D (6 bases). Germline V CDR1 and CDR2: ENHRY, SYGVKD. The V and J ends lost 3 bases and 0 bases respectively, with 15 bases between them. The CDR3 runs 16 residues. The CDR3 region is CAISDPGALGSYEQYF. The DNA for the CDR3 is TGTGCCATCAGTGATCCAGGGGCCCTGGGCTCCTACGAGCAGTACTTC.

This sequence joins TRBV15 and TRBJ2-1, with a weak D call TRBD1 (6 bases). The CDR3 is 13 amino acids. CDR1 and CDR2 (germline): LNHNV, YYDKDF (reference sequence). Trimming pared 0 bases from V and 10 bases from J, leaving 10 bases between. The CDR3 here is CATSRDPGQEQFF. The CDR3 nucleotides read TGTGCCACCAGCAGAGATCCCGGACAGGAGCAGTTCTTC.

This clonotype was observed a single time. The chain is built from TRBV5-1 and TRBJ2-3; 7 bases match TRBD2. V lost 5 bases and J lost 3; bases outside the gene matches: 9. CDR1 and CDR2 (germline): SGHRS, YFSETQ. The CDR3 runs 15 residues. Here the CDR3 reads CASRIAVGGTDTQYF. The CDR3 nucleotides are TGCGCCAGCAGAATAGCGGTCGGGGGGACAGATACGCAGTATTTT.

The sample holds many counts of this clonotype. This sequence joins TRBV10-3 and TRBJ2-3; possibly TRBD1 for D (6 bases). The V end lost 0 bases, the J end lost 1 base, and 11 bases lay between the germline ends. The CDR3 consists of 16 residues. CDR1 ENHRY and CDR2 SYGVKD come from the germline V gene. The CDR3 loop reads CAISESAGAGTDTQYF. The DNA for the CDR3 is TGTGCCATCAGTGAGTCGGCAGGGGCCGGCACAGATACGCAGTATTTT.

This clonotype was picked up a small number of times. The rearrangement joins TRBV18 to TRBJ1-1; D is undetermined. The CDR3 has 16 residues. The germline V and J ends were trimmed by 3 bases and 5 bases, with 19 bases remaining between them. CDR1 KGHSH and CDR2 LQKENI come from the germline V gene. CDR3 loop: CASSPIQAGPRTEAFF. As DNA, the CDR3 is TGTGCCAGCTCACCGATTCAGGCAGGCCCTAGGACTGAAGCTTTCTTT.

This clonotype was seen many times. The chain joins TRBV10-3 to TRBJ2-5; 9 bases agree with TRBD1. The junction had 10 bases not matched to a gene; V was cut back by 9 bases and J by 5 bases. The CDR3 is made up of 14 amino acids. The germline gives CDR1 ENHRY, CDR2 SYGVKD. The CDR3 here is CAISVDRGGETQYF. DNA of the CDR3: TGTGCCATTTCGGTGGACAGGGGCGGGGAGACCCAGTACTTC.

The chain couples TRBV10-2 to TRBJ1-4; the match to TRBD1 covers 8 bases. CDR3 length: 14 residues. The V gene's germline CDR1 is WSHSY and CDR2 SAAADI. V gave up 6 bases and J gave up 4 bases; unmatched junction bases: 4. CDR3: CASRGDRLNEKLFF. CDR3 nucleotide sequence: TGCGCCAGCAGAGGGGACAGGCTTAATGAAAAACTGTTTTTT.

This clonotype was found many times. The V and J genes are TRBV5-1 and TRBJ1-5; possibly TRBD1 for D (6 bases). CDR3 size: 15 residues. Trimming took off 0 bases at V and 3 bases at J, with 10 bases between the two ends. Germline V gene data show CDR1 as SGHRS and CDR2 as YFSETQ. The CDR3 region is CASSLEGTPNQPQHF. CDR3 sequence (DNA): TGCGCCAGCAGCTTGGAGGGGACACCCAATCAGCCCCAGCATTTT.

This clonotype showed up just once. The CDR3 loop reads CASSPQVATNTGELFF. CDR3 bases: TGCGCCAGCAGCCCCCAGGTAGCGACGAACACCGGGGAGCTGTTTTTT. The chain combines TRBV4-1 with TRBJ2-2; D is possibly TRBD2 (5 bases). CDR1 MGHRA and CDR2 YSYEKL come from the germline V gene. This CDR3 is built from 16 residues. V dropped 4 bases and J dropped 0 bases, with 12 bases sitting between them.

A few counts support this clonotype. This sequence joins TRBV25-1 and TRBJ1-4; D is unresolved. Trimming shortened V by 7 bases and J by 7 bases, and 16 bases separated the two germline ends. Germline V gene data show CDR1 as MGHDK and CDR2 as SYGVNS. The CDR3 is made up of 14 amino acids. In DNA, the CDR3 is TGTGCCAGCACCCAGGACCCGGGCAGTGAAAAACTGTTTTTT. Residues: CASTQDPGSEKLFF.

This clonotype was observed at least ten times. J is TRBJ1-5 and V is TRBV6-1; 8 positions agree with TRBD1. V trimming: 5 bases; J trimming: 4 bases; junction bases outside the gene matches: 4. Germline V gene sequence: CDR1 MNHNS, CDR2 SASEGT. The CDR3 runs to 14 residues. The CDR3 nucleotides are TGTGCCAGCAGTATAGACAGGGGTAATCAGCCCCAGCATTTT. Its protein product is CASSIDRGNQPQHF.

This clonotype was seen more than once but under ten times. V gene TRBV27 combines with J gene TRBJ2-3; D might be TRBD2 (6 bases). Per germline, CDR1 MNHEY and CDR2 SMNVEV (reference sequence). The CDR3 runs 13 residues. The germline V and J ends were trimmed by 8 bases and 0 bases, with 9 bases remaining between them. CDR3: CASEDYSTDTQYF. DNA for the CDR3: TGTGCCAGCGAGGACTATAGCACAGATACGCAGTATTTT.

This clonotype was seen repeatedly, ten times or more. This chain links TRBV29-1 with TRBJ1-1; no firm D call. The germline V and J ends were trimmed by 3 bases and 4 bases, with 6 bases remaining between them. The V gene's germline CDR1 is SQVTM and CDR2 ANQGSEA. There are 11 residues in the CDR3. CDR3 bases: TGCAGCGTTGAGGGTGGCACTGAAGCTTTCTTT. Translation: CSVEGGTEAFF.

At least ten counts were recorded for this clonotype. The chain has TRBV20-1 and TRBJ1-5; no clear D. Looked up from germline, CDR1 is DFQATT and CDR2 is SNEGSKA (reference sequence). The V gene lost 3 bases and the J gene lost 0 bases, with 12 bases spanning the gap. CDR3 size: 15 residues. The CDR3 here is CSASPVVYSNQPQHF. The CDR3 region has the DNA TGCAGTGCTAGTCCAGTAGTTTATAGCAATCAGCCCCAGCATTTT.

This clonotype was seen at least ten times. The J gene is TRBJ2-7, the V gene TRBV7-9, with D perhaps assigned TRBD1 or TRBD2 (6 bases each). Per germline, CDR1 SEHNR and CDR2 FQNEAQ (reference sequence). The CDR3 spans 15 residues. V was trimmed by 4 bases and J by 3 bases, leaving 16 bases between them. CDR3 nucleotides: TGTGCCAGCAGCTACCGGGGGCAGGGGAGCTACGAGCAGTACTTC. Amino acids: CASSYRGQGSYEQYF.

Ten or more counts support this clonotype. This chain connects TRBV10-2 to TRBJ2-3; 8 bases fit TRBD1. Germline V gene data show CDR1 as WSHSY and CDR2 as SAAADI. The ends lost 5 bases at V and 7 bases at J; junction bases unmatched: 11. The CDR3 is 15 amino acids. CDR3 coding DNA: TGCGCCAGCAGTCCTGGACAGGGCGGCCTATATACGCAGTATTTT. It codes for CASSPGQGGLYTQYF.

The table lists this clonotype with a few counts. The V gene is TRBV6-1, the J gene TRBJ2-7; possible D gene TRBD1, 7 bases. CDR3 size: 14 residues. Germline values: CDR1 MNHNS, CDR2 SASEGT. Trimming cost V 6 bases and J 3 bases, with 15 bases left between them. DNA of the CDR3: TGTGCCAGCAGGCTGGGGGGACAGCTCTACGAGCAGTACTTC. Encoded protein: CASRLGGQLYEQYF.

The sample holds many counts of this clonotype. The gene calls are TRBV13 and TRBJ2-7, with 9 bases identical to TRBD2. Losses at the gene ends were 5 bases for V and 2 bases for J; bases not matched to a gene: 7. Germline CDR1 reads PRHDT; CDR2 reads FYEKMQ (reference sequence). The CDR3 extends over 15 amino acids. The CDR3 DNA is TGTGCCAGCAGCGGCAAGCGGGAGGCGACCTACGAGCAGTACTTC. It yields the protein CASSGKREATYEQYF. Full variable domain (rest looked up from reference TRBV13 and TRBJ2-7): AAGVIQSPRHLIKEKRETATLKCYPIPRHDTVYWYQQGPGQDPQFLISFYEKMQSDKGSIPDRFSAQQFSDYHSELNMSSLELGDSALYFCASSGKREATYEQYFGPGTRLTVT.